The 24 T cell receptor beta chains below all came from one sample that was sequenced in a study of cytomegalovirus exposure and HLA in healthy donors. PCR employed 60 Vbeta and 13 Jbeta primers. Libraries were prepared by immunoSEQ multiplex PCR; TCRdb keeps only in-frame clonotypes and omits some of them. The sample gives about 160,000 clones, under 70% of which show up once; less than 3.5% is in the top ten. Sequenced input: PBMCs. The receptors here all came from a woman in her 40s in good health and CMV-seropositive.

This chain connects TRBV28 to TRBJ2-7, with TRBD1 matching 8 bases. J was trimmed by 4 bases and V by 7 bases; bases with no gene match: 12. Germline loops: CDR1 MDHEN, CDR2 SYDVKM. The CDR3 has 15 amino acids. The CDR3, as DNA: TGTGCCAGCAACGGAGACAGGGGTCGGAGATACGAGCAGTACTTC. Its protein is CASNGDRGRRYEQYF.

V gene TRBV19 combines with J gene TRBJ1-1, with D hard to call. The CDR3 totals 16 residues. Germline-derived CDR1 and CDR2 are LNHDA and SQIVND (reference sequence). V lost 5 bases and J 0 bases, leaving 16 bases between the germline ends. CDR3 amino acids: CASSPLIGVMNTEAFF. Here the CDR3 DNA reads TGTGCCAGTAGTCCCCTTATAGGAGTGATGAACACTGAAGCTTTCTTT.

V gene TRBV6-1 combines with J gene TRBJ2-5; the match to TRBD2 covers 12 bases. The CDR3 spans 16 residues. The J segment lost 9 bases and the V segment lost 4 bases, leaving 12 bases of the junction unmatched. CDR1 and CDR2 (germline): MNHNS, SASEGT. The CDR3 DNA is TGTGCCAGCAGTGCTTCACTAGCGGGGGGCCCCCGGGCCCAGTACTTC. Its translation: CASSASLAGGPRAQYF.

This chain links TRBV9 with TRBJ2-7, with D tentatively TRBD2 (6 bases). CDR1 and CDR2 (germline): SGDLS, YYNGEE. With 0 bases removed from V and 6 bases from J, the gap between germline ends came to 13 bases. This CDR3 contains 14 residues. The CDR3 here is CASSVETGGGEQYF. In nucleotides, the CDR3 is TGTGCCAGCAGCGTAGAAACCGGGGGAGGCGAGCAGTACTTC.

The chain couples TRBV9 to TRBJ2-3, with a tentative D call TRBD1 (5 bases). Trimming removed 0 bases at V and 5 bases at J, with 10 bases between. The CDR3 totals 14 residues. The germline gives CDR1 SGDLS, CDR2 YYNGEE. CDR3 region: CASSVDVGRDTQYF. CDR3 DNA sequence: TGTGCCAGCAGCGTAGATGTGGGGCGAGATACGCAGTATTTT.

The chain joins TRBV29-1 to TRBJ2-7, with a tentative D call TRBD2 (5 bases). CDR3 length: 14 amino acids. Trimming took off 6 bases at V and 1 base at J, with 16 bases between the two ends. The germline gives CDR1 SQVTM, CDR2 ANQGSEA. The CDR3 protein is CSVSLTIPSYEQYF. CDR3 coding DNA: TGCAGCGTGTCCCTGACTATCCCGTCCTACGAGCAGTACTTC.

This chain uses TRBV18 with TRBJ2-3, with D perhaps TRBD2 (6 bases). V was pared by 3 bases and J by 3 bases, with 19 bases between. The CDR3 runs 17 residues. Per the germline V gene, CDR1 is KGHSH and CDR2 is LQKENI. The CDR3 DNA reads TGTGCCAGCTCACCCTCCCTGGGAGGTGCCCGGACAGATACGCAGTATTTT. Translated: CASSPSLGGARTDTQYF. Using reference TRBV18 and TRBJ2-3 for the parts outside the CDR3, the full variable domain is NAGVMQNPRHLVRRRGQEARLRCSPMKGHSHVYWYRQLPEEGLKFMVYLQKENIIDESGMPKERFSAEFPKEGPSILRIQQVVRGDSAAYFCASSPSLGGARTDTQYFGPGTRLTVL.

The rearrangement links TRBV19 to TRBJ2-2; D may be TRBD1 (5 bases). The germline gives CDR1 LNHDA, CDR2 SQIVND (reference sequence). Trimming cost V 1 base and J 2 bases, with 11 bases left between them. The CDR3 totals 16 residues. CDR3: CASSIGTQTNTGELFF. Written as DNA, the CDR3 is TGTGCCAGTAGTATAGGGACACAAACAAACACCGGGGAGCTGTTTTTT.

The rearrangement joins TRBV27 to TRBJ1-1; D unresolved. V was clipped by 5 bases and J by 1 base, with 20 bases between them. The CDR3 covers 17 residues. Looked up from germline, CDR1 is MNHEY and CDR2 is SMNVEV (reference sequence). The CDR3 reads CASSPTENTPGNTEAFF. CDR3 DNA sequence: TGTGCCAGCAGTCCGACCGAAAACACGCCGGGGAACACTGAAGCTTTCTTT.

The rearrangement uses TRBV2 and TRBJ1-6; D call uncertain. CDR1 is SNHLY, CDR2 FYNNEI, per germline. The CDR3 sequence is 14 residues long. Trimming removed 2 bases from V and 7 bases from J, with 9 bases in between. The CDR3 spells CASSELRANSPLHF. The CDR3 DNA reads TGTGCCAGCAGTGAATTGCGGGCCAATTCACCCCTCCACTTT. Filled out from reference TRBV2 and TRBJ1-6, the complete variable domain reads EPEVTQTPSHQVTQMGQEVILRCVPISNHLYFYWYRQILGQKVEFLVSFYNNEISEKSEIFDDQFSVERPDGSNFTLKIRSTKLEDSAMYFCASSELRANSPLHFGNGTRLTVT.

This clone appeared once. This chain connects TRBV5-6 to TRBJ2-3; tentative D call: TRBD1 (6 bases). Looked up from germline, CDR1 is SGHDT and CDR2 is YYEEEE. Trimming left V 3 bases short and J 0 bases short, with 14 bases between. The CDR3 totals 16 residues. The CDR3 nucleotides read TGTGCCAGCAGCTCTGTTTTGACAGGTAGCACAGATACGCAGTATTTT. Translation gives CASSSVLTGSTDTQYF.

This chain links TRBV6-6 with TRBJ1-2; 8 nucleotides match TRBD1. The germline V gene has CDR1 MNHNY and CDR2 SVGAGI (reference sequence). After removal of 4 bases from V and 2 bases from J, the junction contained 3 bases not matched to a gene. This CDR3 region has 14 residues. CDR3 sequence (DNA): TGTGCCAGCAGTTGGAGGACAGGGAACTATGGCTACACCTTC. It is translated as CASSWRTGNYGYTF.

The chain employs TRBV19 and TRBJ2-1, with 11 bases lining up with TRBD2. Germline CDR1 and CDR2: LNHDA and SQIVND (reference sequence). Trimming cost V 8 bases and J 8 bases; bases outside gene matches: 11. The CDR3 sequence is 15 residues long. The CDR3 sequence is CASRRGLAGGDEQFF. The CDR3 nucleotides read TGTGCCAGTCGACGAGGACTAGCGGGTGGGGATGAGCAGTTCTTC.

This chain connects TRBV10-3 to TRBJ2-7, with D perhaps matching TRBD2 (5 bases). Germline V lookup: CDR1 ENHRY, CDR2 SYGVKD. The CDR3 runs 16 residues. Trimming shortened V by 2 bases and J by 7 bases, and 21 bases separated the two germline ends. CDR3 DNA: TGTGCCATCAGTGAGGGGCAGGCTAGCCCCCTCTGGGAGCAGTACTTC. Its translation is CAISEGQASPLWEQYF.

The chain's CDR3 is CASSVTTNTEAFF. CDR3 DNA sequence: TGTGCCAGTAGTGTAACAACGAACACTGAAGCTTTCTTT. The chain links TRBV19 to TRBJ1-1; unclear D gene. CDR1 and CDR2 (germline): LNHDA, SQIVND (reference sequence). V lost 5 bases and J lost 1, with 8 bases in between. The CDR3 covers 13 residues.

The chain links TRBV11-3 to TRBJ2-3; 14 bases line up with TRBD2. This CDR3 is 17 amino acids long. From germline, CDR1 is SGHNT and CDR2 YENEEA. The ends lost 6 bases at V and 1 base at J; junction bases unmatched: 6. In nucleotides, the CDR3 is TGTGCCAGCAGTTGGGGACTAGCGGGGGCCGGCACAGATACGCAGTATTTT. This gives the protein CASSWGLAGAGTDTQYF.

As regards this clone: A much more abundant neighbour one base away suggests this may be a read error. V and J are TRBV7-2 and TRBJ1-1; D gene ambiguous. The CDR3 spans 13 residues. Germline V gives CDR1 SGHTA, CDR2 FQGNSA. Deletions cut 1 base from V and 1 base from J, with 4 bases between. The CDR3 reads CASSLGANTEAFF. The CDR3 DNA reads as TGTGCCAGCAGCTTAGGCGCGAACACTGAAGCTTTCTTT.

CDR3 residues: CAIRDSCEQYF. CDR3 sequence (DNA): TGTGCCATCCGGGACAGTTGTGAGCAGTACTTC. V gene TRBV10-3 combines with J gene TRBJ2-7; TRBD1 matches at 7 bases. With V trimmed by 8 bases and J by 7 bases, 5 bases remained unmatched. The CDR3 sequence is 11 residues long. Looked up from germline, CDR1 is ENHRY and CDR2 is SYGVKD.

The V and J genes are TRBV4-2 and TRBJ1-5; D perhaps matches TRBD1 (6 bases). Germline-derived CDR1 and CDR2 are LGHNA and YNFKEQ. CDR3 length: 16 residues. Trimming took off 0 bases at V and 0 bases at J, with 9 bases between the two ends. The CDR3 region has the DNA TGTGCCAGCAGCCAAGAACGGGGGGCTAGCAATCAGCCCCAGCATTTT. It encodes CASSQERGASNQPQHF.

The rearrangement joins TRBV4-3 to TRBJ2-1; TRBD1 matches at 8 bases. The CDR3 has 15 residues. The germline gives CDR1 LGHNA, CDR2 YSLEER. The V and J ends lost 0 bases and 9 bases, in that order; junction bases with no gene match: 7. The CDR3 here is CASSQDQGALCEQFF. CDR3 nucleotides: TGCGCCAGCAGCCAAGACCAGGGGGCGCTTTGTGAGCAGTTCTTC.

This clone was picked up a small number of times. This rearrangement joins TRBV19 to TRBJ2-7; TRBD1 aligns across 7 bases. The CDR3 has 15 residues. V lost 7 bases and J lost 2; bases outside the gene matches: 11. Germline CDR1 reads LNHDA; CDR2 reads SQIVND (reference sequence). The CDR3 DNA follows: TGTGCCAGTACCCAGAGGGGGACAGAAGCCTACGAGCAGTACTTC. Encoded protein: CASTQRGTEAYEQYF.

V is TRBV10-3 and J is TRBJ1-4, with TRBD1 identical over 7 bases. The CDR3 sequence is 15 residues long. CDR1 is ENHRY and CDR2 is SYGVKD in the germline V gene. Trimming cost V 5 bases and J 7 bases; bases outside gene matches: 10. CDR3 bases: TGTGCCATCAGTATGGGGACAGTGCCTCGTGAAAAACTGTTTTTT. It encodes CAISMGTVPREKLFF.

The V gene is TRBV6-6, the J gene TRBJ1-4; TRBD1 might be the D (6 bases). The CDR3 is 14 amino acids. Germline V CDR1 and CDR2: MNHNY, SVGAGI (reference sequence). Trimming cost V 11 bases and J 6 bases, with 19 bases left between them. The CDR3 reads CAGREGGVDEKLFF. The CDR3 region has the DNA TGTGCCGGTAGAGAGGGGGGGGTGGATGAAAAACTGTTTTTT.

V is TRBV25-1 and J is TRBJ2-5, with D maybe TRBD1 (5 bases). Germline-derived CDR1 and CDR2 are MGHDK and SYGVNS. This CDR3 comprises 13 residues. V lost 4 bases and J 13 bases, leaving 19 bases between the germline ends. The CDR3 DNA follows: TGTGCCAGCAGTGCCAGAACAGGTAACGGTCTGTACTTC. It encodes CASSARTGNGLYF. The full variable domain, its missing parts supplied by reference TRBV25-1 and TRBJ2-5, is EADIYQTPRYLVIGTGKKITLECSQTMGHDKMYWYQQDPGMELHLIHYSYGVNSTEKGDLSSESTVSRIRTEHFPLTLESARPSHTSQYLCASSARTGNGLYFGPGTRLLVL.